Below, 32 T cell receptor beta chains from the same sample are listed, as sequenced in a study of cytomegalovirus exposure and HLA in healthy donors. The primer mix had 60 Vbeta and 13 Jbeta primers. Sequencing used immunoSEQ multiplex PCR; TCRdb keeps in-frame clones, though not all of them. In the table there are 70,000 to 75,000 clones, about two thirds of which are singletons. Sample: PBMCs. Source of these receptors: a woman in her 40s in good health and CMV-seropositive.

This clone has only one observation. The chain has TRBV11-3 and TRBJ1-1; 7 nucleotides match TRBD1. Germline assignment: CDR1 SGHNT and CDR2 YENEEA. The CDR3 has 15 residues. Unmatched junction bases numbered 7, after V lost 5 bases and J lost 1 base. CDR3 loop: CASSRQTGPNTEAFF. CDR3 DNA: TGTGCCAGCAGCAGGCAGACAGGGCCGAACACTGAAGCTTTCTTT.

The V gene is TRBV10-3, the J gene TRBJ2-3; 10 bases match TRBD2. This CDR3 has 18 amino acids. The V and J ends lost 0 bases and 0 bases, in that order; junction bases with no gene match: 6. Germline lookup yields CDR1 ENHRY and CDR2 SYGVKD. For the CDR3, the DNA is TGTGCCATCAGTGAGTCGGCTCGGACTAGCGGTAGCACAGATACGCAGTATTTT. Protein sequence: CAISESARTSGSTDTQYF.

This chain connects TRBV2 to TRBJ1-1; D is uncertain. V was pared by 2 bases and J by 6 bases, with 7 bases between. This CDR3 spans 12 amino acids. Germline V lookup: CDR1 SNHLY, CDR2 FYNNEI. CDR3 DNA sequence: TGTGCCAGCAGTGAAAGCAAGTCTGAAGCTTTCTTT. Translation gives CASSESKSEAFF.

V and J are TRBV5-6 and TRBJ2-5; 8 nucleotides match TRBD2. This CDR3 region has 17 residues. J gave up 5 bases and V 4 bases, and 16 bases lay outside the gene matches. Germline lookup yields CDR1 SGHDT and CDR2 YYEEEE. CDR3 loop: CASSHTGRLAYVETQYF. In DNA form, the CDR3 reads TGTGCCAGCAGCCACACGGGAAGACTAGCGTATGTGGAGACCCAGTACTTC.

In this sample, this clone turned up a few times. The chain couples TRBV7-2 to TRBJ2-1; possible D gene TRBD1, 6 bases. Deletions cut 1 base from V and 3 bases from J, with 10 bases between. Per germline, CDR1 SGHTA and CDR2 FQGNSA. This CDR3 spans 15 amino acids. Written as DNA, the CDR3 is TGTGCCAGCAGCTTAGGGCCAGGGGACTACAATGAGCAGTTCTTC. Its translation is CASSLGPGDYNEQFF.

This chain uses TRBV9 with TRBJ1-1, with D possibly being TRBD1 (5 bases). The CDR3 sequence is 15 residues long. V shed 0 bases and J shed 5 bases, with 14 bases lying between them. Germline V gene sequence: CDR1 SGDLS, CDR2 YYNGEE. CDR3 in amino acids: CASSVGVGLGTEAFF. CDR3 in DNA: TGTGCCAGCAGCGTAGGAGTGGGACTGGGGACTGAAGCTTTCTTT.

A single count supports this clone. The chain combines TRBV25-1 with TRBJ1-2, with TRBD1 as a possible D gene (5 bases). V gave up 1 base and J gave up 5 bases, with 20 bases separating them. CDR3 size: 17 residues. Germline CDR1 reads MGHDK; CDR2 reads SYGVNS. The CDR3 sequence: CASSESWGTIGTYGYTF. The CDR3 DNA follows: TGTGCCAGCAGTGAATCTTGGGGAACGATAGGGACTTATGGCTACACCTTC.

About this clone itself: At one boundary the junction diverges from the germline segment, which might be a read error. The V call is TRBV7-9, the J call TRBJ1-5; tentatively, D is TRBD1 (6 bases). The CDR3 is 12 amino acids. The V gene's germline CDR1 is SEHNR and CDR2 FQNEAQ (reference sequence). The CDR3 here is CSSSSEDSPQHF. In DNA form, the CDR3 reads TGTTCCAGCAGCTCGGAGGACAGTCCCCAGCATTTT.

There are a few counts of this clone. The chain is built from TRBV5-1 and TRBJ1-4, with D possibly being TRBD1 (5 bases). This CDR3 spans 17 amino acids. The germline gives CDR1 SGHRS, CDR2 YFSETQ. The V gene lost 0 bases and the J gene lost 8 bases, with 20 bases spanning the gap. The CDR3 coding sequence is TGCGCCAGCAGCTTGGAGGGGACGGGGACTGGATACGAAAAACTGTTTTTT. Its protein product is CASSLEGTGTGYEKLFF.

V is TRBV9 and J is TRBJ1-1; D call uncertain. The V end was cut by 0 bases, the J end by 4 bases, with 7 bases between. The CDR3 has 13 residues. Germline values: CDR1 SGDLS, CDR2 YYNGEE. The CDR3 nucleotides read TGTGCCAGCAGCGTAGGTCCCGGCACTGAAGCTTTCTTT. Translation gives CASSVGPGTEAFF.

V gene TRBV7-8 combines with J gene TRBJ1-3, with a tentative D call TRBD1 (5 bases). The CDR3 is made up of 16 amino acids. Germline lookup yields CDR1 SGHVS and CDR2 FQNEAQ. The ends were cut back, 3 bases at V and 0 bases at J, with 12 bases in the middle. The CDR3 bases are TGTGCCAGCAGCTTGCTACAGGTTCACTCTGGAAACACCATATATTTT. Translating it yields CASSLLQVHSGNTIYF.

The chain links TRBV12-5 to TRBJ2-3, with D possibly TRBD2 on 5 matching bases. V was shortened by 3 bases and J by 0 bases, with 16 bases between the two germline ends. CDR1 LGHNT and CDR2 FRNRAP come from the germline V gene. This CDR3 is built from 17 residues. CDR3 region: CASGFFEGTYSTDTQYF. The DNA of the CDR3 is TGTGCTAGTGGTTTTTTTGAGGGCACTTATAGCACAGATACGCAGTATTTT.

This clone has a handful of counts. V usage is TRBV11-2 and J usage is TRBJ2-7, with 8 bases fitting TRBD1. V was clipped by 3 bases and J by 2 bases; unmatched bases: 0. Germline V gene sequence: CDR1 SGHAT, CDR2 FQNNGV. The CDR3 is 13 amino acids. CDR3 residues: CASSLTGAYEQYF. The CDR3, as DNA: TGTGCCAGCAGCTTGACAGGGGCCTACGAGCAGTACTTC.

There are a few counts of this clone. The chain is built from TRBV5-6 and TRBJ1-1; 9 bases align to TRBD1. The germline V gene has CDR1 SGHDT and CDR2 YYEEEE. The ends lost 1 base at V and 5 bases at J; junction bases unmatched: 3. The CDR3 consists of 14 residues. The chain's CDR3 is CASSLTGGMTEAFF. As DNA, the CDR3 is TGTGCCAGCAGCTTGACAGGGGGCATGACTGAAGCTTTCTTT.

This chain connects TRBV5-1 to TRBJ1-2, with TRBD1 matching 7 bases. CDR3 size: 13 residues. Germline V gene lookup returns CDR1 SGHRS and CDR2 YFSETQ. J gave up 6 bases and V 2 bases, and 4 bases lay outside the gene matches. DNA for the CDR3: TGCGCCAGCAGCTTTGAGGGGGCGAATGGCTACACCTTC. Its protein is CASSFEGANGYTF. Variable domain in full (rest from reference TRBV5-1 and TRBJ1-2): KAGVTQTPRYLIKTRGQQVTLSCSPISGHRSVSWYQQTPGQGLQFLFEYFSETQRNKGNFPGRFSGRQFSNSRSEMNVSTLELGDSALYLCASSFEGANGYTFGSGTRLTVV.

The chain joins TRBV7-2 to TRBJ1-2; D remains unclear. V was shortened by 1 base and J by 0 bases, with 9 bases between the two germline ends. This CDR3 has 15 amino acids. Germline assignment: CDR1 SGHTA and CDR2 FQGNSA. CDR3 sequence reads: CASSLVAEANYGYTF. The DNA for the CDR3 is TGTGCCAGCAGCTTAGTTGCAGAAGCTAACTATGGCTACACCTTC. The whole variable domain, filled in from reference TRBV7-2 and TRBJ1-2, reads GAGVSQSPSNKVTEKGKDVELRCDPISGHTALYWYRQSLGQGLEFLIYFQGNSAPDKSGLPSDRFSAERTGGSVSTLTIQRTQQEDSAVYLCASSLVAEANYGYTFGSGTRLTVV.

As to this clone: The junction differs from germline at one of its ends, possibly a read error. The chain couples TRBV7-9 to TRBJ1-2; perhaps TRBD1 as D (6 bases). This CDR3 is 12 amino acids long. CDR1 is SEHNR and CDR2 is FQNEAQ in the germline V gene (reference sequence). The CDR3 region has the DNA TGTTCCAGCAGCCACAGGGTCTATGGCTACACCTTC. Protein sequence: CSSSHRVYGYTF.

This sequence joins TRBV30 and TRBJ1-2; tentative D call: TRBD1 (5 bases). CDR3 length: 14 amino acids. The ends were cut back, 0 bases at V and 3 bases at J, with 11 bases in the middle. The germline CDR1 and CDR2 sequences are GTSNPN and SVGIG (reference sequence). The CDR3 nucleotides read TGTGCCTGGAGTGTAGGCAGGGTTTACTATGGCTACACCTTC. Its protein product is CAWSVGRVYYGYTF.

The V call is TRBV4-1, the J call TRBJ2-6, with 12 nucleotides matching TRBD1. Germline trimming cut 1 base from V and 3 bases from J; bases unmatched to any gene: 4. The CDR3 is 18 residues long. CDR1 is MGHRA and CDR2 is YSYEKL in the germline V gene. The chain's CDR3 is CASSQVGTGGDGANVLTF. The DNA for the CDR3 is TGCGCCAGCAGCCAAGTTGGGACAGGGGGCGATGGGGCCAACGTCCTGACTTTC.

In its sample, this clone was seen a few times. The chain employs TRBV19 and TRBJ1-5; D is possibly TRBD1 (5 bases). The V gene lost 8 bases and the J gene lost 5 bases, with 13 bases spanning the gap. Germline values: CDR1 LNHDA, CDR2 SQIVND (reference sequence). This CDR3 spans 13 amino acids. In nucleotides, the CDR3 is TGTGCCAGTTGGGGGGAAAGTTATCAGCCCCAGCATTTT. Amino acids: CASWGESYQPQHF.

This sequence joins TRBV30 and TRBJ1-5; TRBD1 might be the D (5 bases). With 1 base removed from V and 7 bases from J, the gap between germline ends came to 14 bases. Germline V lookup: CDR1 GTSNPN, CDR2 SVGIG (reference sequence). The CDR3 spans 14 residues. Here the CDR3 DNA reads TGTGCCTGGAGTGCTATCGCAGGGCGACAGCCCCAGCATTTT. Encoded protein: CAWSAIAGRQPQHF.

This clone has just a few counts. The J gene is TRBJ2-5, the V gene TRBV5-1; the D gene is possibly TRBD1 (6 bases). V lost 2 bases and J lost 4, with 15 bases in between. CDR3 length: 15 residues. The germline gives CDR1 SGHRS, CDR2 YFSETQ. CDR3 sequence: CASSFGQPHRETQYF. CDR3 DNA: TGCGCCAGCAGCTTCGGACAGCCCCATCGAGAGACCCAGTACTTC.

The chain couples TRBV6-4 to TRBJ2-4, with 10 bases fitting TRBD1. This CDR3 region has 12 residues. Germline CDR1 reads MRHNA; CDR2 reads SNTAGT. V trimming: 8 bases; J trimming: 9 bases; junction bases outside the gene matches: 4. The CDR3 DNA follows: TGTGCCAGCGGAGGACAGGGGGGCATTCAGTACTTC. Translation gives CASGGQGGIQYF.

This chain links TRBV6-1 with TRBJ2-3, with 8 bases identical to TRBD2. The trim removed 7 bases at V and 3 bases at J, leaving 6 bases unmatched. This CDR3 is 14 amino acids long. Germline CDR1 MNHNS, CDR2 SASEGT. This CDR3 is CASKKLAETDTQYF. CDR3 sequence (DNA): TGTGCCAGCAAGAAACTAGCGGAGACAGATACGCAGTATTTT.

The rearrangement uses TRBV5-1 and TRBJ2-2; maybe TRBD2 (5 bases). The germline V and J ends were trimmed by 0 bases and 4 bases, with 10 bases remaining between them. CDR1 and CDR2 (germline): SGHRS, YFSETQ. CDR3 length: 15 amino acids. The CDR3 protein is CASSLVPRGTGELFF. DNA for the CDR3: TGCGCCAGCAGCTTGGTCCCTCGGGGCACCGGGGAGCTGTTTTTT.

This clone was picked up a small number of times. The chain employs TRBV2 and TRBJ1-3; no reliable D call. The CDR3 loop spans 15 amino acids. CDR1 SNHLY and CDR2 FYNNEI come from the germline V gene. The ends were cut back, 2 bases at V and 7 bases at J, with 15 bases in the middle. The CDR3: CASSERSARGNTIYF. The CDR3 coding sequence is TGTGCCAGCAGTGAAAGGTCCGCCCGAGGTAACACCATATATTTT.

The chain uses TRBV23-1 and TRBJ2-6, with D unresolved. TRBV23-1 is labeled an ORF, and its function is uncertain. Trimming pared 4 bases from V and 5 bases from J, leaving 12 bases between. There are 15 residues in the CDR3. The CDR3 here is CASSPRHGWANVLTF. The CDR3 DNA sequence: TGCGCCAGCAGTCCCCGTCACGGGTGGGCCAACGTCCTGACTTTC.

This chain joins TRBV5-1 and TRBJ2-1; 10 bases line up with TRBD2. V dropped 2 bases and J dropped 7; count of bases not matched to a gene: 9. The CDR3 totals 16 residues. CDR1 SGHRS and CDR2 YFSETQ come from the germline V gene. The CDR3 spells CASSFPLAGDPNEQFF. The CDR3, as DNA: TGCGCCAGCAGCTTCCCCCTAGCGGGGGACCCAAATGAGCAGTTCTTC.

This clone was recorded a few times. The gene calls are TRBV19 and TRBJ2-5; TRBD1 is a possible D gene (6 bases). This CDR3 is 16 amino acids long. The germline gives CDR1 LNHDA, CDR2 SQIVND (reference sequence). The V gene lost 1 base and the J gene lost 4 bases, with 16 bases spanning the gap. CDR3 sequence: CASSIGHPRGVETQYF. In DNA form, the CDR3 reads TGTGCCAGTAGTATAGGCCACCCCAGGGGTGTAGAGACCCAGTACTTC.

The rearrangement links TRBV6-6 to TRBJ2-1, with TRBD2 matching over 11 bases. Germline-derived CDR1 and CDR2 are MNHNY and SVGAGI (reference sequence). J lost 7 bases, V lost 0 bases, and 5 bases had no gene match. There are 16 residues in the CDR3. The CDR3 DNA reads TGTGCCAGCAGTTACTCTAGCGGGGGGGGGCCTAATGAGCAGTTCTTC. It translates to CASSYSSGGGPNEQFF.

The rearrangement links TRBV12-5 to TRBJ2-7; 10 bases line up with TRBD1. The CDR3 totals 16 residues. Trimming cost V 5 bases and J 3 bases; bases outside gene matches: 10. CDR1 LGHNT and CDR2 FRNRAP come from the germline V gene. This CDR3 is CASGQTRTGGFYEQYF. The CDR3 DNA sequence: TGTGCTAGTGGTCAAACCAGGACAGGGGGATTCTACGAGCAGTACTTC.

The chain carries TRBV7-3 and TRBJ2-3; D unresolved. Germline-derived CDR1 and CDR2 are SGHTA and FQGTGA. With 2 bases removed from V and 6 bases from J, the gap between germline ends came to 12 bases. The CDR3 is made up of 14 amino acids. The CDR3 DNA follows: TGTGCCAGCAGCTTAGGATTCTCCGGGGATACGCAGTATTTT. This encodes CASSLGFSGDTQYF. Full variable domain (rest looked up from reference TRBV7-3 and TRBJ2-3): GAGVSQTPSNKVTEKGKYVELRCDPISGHTALYWYRQSLGQGPEFLIYFQGTGAADDSGLPNDRFFAVRPEGSVSTLKIQRTERGDSAVYLCASSLGFSGDTQYFGPGTRLTVL.